The clone carrying this T cell receptor (beta chain) was observed a single time. No antigen is known for it. This record comes from a study of cytomegalovirus exposure and HLA in healthy donors. Broader study findings: Reportedly, fewer N-insertions than the approximately 690-donor mean appeared in an Asian-associated ancestry cluster in a later analysis.

60 Vbeta and 13 Jbeta primers were used in PCR. The method was immunoSEQ multiplex PCR; TCRdb's version includes in-frame clones alone and lacks a portion of them. Among around 70,000 clones listed, 75% to 85% were seen once. CDR3 size: 14 residues. In germline, CDR1 is ENHRY, CDR2 SYGVKD. The ends lost 2 bases at V and 10 bases at J; junction bases unmatched: 3. Sequences were obtained from PBMCs. The V call is TRBV10-3, the J call TRBJ1-6, with 9 bases fitting TRBD1. The clonotype originates from a human donor in good health. The CDR3, as DNA: TGTGCCATCAGTGAGCCGACAGGGGGGTCACCCCTCCACTTT. Amino acids: CAISEPTGGSPLHF.